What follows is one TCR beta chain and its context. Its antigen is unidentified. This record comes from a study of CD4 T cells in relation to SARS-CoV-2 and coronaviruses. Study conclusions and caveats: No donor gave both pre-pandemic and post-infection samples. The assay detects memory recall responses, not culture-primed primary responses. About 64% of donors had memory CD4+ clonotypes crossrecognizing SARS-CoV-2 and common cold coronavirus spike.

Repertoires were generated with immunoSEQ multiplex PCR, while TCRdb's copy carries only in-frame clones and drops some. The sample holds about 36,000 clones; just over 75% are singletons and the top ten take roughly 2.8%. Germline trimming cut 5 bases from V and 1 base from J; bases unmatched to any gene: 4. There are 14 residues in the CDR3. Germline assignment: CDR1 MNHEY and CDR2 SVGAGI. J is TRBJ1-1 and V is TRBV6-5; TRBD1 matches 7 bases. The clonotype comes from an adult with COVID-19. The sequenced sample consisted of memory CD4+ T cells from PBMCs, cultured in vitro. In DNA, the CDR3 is TGTGCCAGCAGTAGGACAGGACGGAACACTGAAGCTTTCTTT. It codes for CASSRTGRNTEAFF.